Presented here are 7 T cell receptor beta chains from one specimen sequenced in a study of human T cells and chemical hapten exposure. Time point in this sample: patch test 2, 6 weeks after DPC sensitization. Regarding treatment: therapeutic diphenylcyclopropenone sensitization with weekly scalp DPC. TCRdb re-called the RACE reads through MiXCR, storing one row per CDR3 protein. This repertoire shows about 95,000 distinct CDR3 sequences, roughly an eighth found once; its top ten account for 3.2%. Sequenced here: whole blood, sampled in connection with sensitization to the hapten diphenylcyclopropenone (DPC). Receptor source: a middle-aged woman with alopecia areata. Some clones in this sample may be carry-over from other donors' samples.

The genes are TRBV12-3 or TRBV12-4 and TRBJ2-1; the match to TRBD2 covers 15 bases. V shed 5 bases, J shed 8 bases, and the junction held 4 bases outside the gene matches. The CDR3 is 15 amino acids. The CDR3 DNA follows: TGTGCCAGCAGTCGGACTAGCGGGGGGGCTGATGAGCAGTTCTTC. Its translation is CASSRTSGGADEQFF.

There are many counts of this clonotype. The chain combines TRBV28 with TRBJ2-7, with D possibly matching TRBD1 (5 bases). Germline values: CDR1 MDHEN, CDR2 SYDVKM. This CDR3 comprises 16 residues. Trimming left V 6 bases short and J 0 bases short, with 18 bases between. For the CDR3, the DNA is TGTGCCAGCAGCCGCATCCTTAGTACAGGCTCCTACGAGCAGTACTTC. It is translated as CASSRILSTGSYEQYF.

The chain is built from TRBV28 and TRBJ2-3; D unclear. CDR1 is MDHEN and CDR2 is SYDVKM in the germline V gene. Trimming took off 3 bases at V and 0 bases at J, with 10 bases between the two ends. This CDR3 is 15 amino acids long. CDR3: CASSFYLRSTDTQYF. CDR3 nucleotides: TGTGCCAGCAGTTTCTATCTACGGAGCACAGATACGCAGTATTTT. The full variable domain, in which reference TRBV28 and TRBJ2-3 provide the parts outside the CDR3, is DVKVTQSSRYLVKRTGEKVFLECVQDMDHENMFWYRQDPGLGLRLIYFSYDVKMKEKGDIPEGYSVSREKKERFSLILESASTNQTSMYLCASSFYLRSTDTQYFGPGTRLTVL.

This rearrangement joins TRBV19 to TRBJ2-6; D is possibly TRBD2 (5 bases). Germline V gene lookup returns CDR1 LNHDA and CDR2 SQIVND (reference sequence). There are 14 residues in the CDR3. V shed 7 bases and J shed 1 base, with 8 bases lying between them. CDR3 in DNA: TGTGCCAGTAAACGGGAATCTGGGGCCAACGTCCTGACTTTC. Amino acids: CASKRESGANVLTF.

This clonotype was seen a handful of times. The chain joins TRBV12-3 or TRBV12-4 to TRBJ1-4; D unresolved. The CDR3 consists of 13 residues. V lost 6 bases and J lost 0, with 5 bases in between. CDR3 sequence reads: CASSRTTNEKLFF. CDR3 DNA: TGTGCCAGCAGCAGGACAACTAATGAAAAACTGTTTTTT.

About this clonotype itself: This sequence may be a read error, since a much larger clone differs from it by one base. The J gene is TRBJ2-2, the V gene TRBV3-1; 12 nucleotides agree with TRBD2. The CDR3 contains 18 residues. Per the germline V gene, CDR1 is LGHDT and CDR2 is YNNKEL (reference sequence). The CDR3 DNA reads as TGTGCCAGCAGCTTCTGGACTAGCGGGAACGCGAACACCAGGGAGCTGTTTTTT. Residues: CASSFWTSGNANTRELFF.

This clonotype was counted a few times. The rearrangement joins TRBV9 to TRBJ1-1, with D uncertain. CDR1 is SGDLS and CDR2 is YYNGEE in the germline V gene. With 0 bases removed from V and 9 bases from J, the gap between germline ends came to 12 bases. There are 13 residues in the CDR3. DNA for the CDR3: TGTGCCAGCAGCGTAGAAAGGGATACTAAAGCTTTCTTT. This gives the protein CASSVERDTKAFF.